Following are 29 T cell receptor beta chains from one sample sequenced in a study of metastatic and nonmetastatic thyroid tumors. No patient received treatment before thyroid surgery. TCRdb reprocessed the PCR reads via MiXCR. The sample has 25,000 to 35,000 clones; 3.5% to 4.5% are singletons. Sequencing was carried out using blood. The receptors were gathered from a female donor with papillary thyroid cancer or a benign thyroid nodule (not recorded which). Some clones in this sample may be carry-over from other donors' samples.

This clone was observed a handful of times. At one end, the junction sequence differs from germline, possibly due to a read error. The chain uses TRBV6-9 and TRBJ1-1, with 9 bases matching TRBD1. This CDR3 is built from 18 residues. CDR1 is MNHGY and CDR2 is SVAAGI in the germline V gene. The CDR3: CASSYKTGGMAGDTEAFF. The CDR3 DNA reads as TGTGCCAGCAGTTATAAAACAGGGGGCATGGCTGGGGACACTGAAGCCTTCTTT.

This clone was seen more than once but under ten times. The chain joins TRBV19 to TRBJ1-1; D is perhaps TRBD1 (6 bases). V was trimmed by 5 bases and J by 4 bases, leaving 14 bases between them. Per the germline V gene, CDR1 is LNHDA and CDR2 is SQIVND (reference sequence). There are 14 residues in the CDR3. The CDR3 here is CASSLTGRGTEAFF. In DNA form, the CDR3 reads TGTGCCAGTAGTCTAACAGGGCGGGGCACTGAAGCTTTCTTT.

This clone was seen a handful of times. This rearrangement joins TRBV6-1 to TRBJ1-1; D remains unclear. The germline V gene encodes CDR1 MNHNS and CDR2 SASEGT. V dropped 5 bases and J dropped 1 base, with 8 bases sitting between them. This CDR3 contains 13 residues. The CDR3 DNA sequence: TGTGCCAGCAGTCACGGGCAGAACACTGAAGCTTTCTTT. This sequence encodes CASSHGQNTEAFF.

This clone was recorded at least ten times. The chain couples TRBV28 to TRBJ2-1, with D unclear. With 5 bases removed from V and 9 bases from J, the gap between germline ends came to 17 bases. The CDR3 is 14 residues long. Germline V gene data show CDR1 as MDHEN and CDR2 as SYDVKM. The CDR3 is CASSPYLGLGEQFF. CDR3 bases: TGTGCCAGCAGTCCTTACCTAGGGCTGGGTGAGCAGTTCTTC. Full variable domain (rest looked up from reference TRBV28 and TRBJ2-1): DVKVTQSSRYLVKRTGEKVFLECVQDMDHENMFWYRQDPGLGLRLIYFSYDVKMKEKGDIPEGYSVSREKKERFSLILESASTNQTSMYLCASSPYLGLGEQFFGPGTRLTVL.

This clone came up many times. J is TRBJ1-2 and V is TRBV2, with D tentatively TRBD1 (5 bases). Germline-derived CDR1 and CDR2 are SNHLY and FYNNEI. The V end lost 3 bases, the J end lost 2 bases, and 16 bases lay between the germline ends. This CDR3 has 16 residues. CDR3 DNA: TGTGCCAGCAGTGAGGGGCATCGGCGGGGAAACTATGGCTACACCTTC. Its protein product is CASSEGHRRGNYGYTF.

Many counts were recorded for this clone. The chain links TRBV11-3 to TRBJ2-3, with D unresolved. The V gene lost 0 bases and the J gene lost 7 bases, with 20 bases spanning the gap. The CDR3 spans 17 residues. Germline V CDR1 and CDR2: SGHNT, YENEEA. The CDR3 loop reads CASSLDPGQAEINTQYF. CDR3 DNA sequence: TGTGCCAGCAGCTTAGATCCGGGCCAGGCCGAGATTAATACGCAGTATTTT.

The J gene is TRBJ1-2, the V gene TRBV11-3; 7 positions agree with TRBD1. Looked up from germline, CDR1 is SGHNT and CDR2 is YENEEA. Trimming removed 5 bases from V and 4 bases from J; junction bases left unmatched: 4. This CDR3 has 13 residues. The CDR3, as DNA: TGTGCCAGCAGCCCAGACAGGGTCTATGGCTACACCTTC. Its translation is CASSPDRVYGYTF.

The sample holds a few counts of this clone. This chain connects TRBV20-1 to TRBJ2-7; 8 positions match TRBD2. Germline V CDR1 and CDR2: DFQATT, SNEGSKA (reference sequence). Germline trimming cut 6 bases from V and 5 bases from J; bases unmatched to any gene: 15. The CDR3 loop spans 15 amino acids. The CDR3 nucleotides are TGCAGTGCCGGGGACGATGGGCTAGCGGGTAACGAGCAGTACTTC. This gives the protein CSAGDDGLAGNEQYF.

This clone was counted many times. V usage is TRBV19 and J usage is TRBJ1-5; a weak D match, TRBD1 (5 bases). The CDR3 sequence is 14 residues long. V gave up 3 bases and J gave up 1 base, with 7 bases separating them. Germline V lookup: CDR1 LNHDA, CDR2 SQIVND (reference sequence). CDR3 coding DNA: TGTGCCAGTAGTATGGGACGGAGCAATCAGCCCCAGCATTTT. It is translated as CASSMGRSNQPQHF.

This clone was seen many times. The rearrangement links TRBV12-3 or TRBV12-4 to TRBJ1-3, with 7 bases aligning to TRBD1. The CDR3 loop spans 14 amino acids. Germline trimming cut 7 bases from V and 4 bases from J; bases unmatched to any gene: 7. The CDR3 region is CASILGTAGNTIYF. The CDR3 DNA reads TGTGCCAGCATCCTAGGGACAGCCGGAAACACCATATATTTT.

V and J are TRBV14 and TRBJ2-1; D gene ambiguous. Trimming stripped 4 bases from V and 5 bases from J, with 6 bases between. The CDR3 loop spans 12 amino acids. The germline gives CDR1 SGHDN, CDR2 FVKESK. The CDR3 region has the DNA TGTGCCAGCAGCCTTACCCACAATGAGCAGTTCTTC. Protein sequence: CASSLTHNEQFF. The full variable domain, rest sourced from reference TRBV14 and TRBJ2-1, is EAGVTQFPSHSVIEKGQTVTLRCDPISGHDNLYWYRRVMGKEIKFLLHFVKESKQDESGMPNNRFLAERTGGTYSTLKVQPAELEDSGVYFCASSLTHNEQFFGPGTRLTVL.

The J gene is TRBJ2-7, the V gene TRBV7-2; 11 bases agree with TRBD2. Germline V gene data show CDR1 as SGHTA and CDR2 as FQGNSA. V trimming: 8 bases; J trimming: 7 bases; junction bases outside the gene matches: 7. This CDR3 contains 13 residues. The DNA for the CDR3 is TGTGCCAGCCAGGGACTAGCGGTGCGGGAGCAGTACTTC. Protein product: CASQGLAVREQYF.

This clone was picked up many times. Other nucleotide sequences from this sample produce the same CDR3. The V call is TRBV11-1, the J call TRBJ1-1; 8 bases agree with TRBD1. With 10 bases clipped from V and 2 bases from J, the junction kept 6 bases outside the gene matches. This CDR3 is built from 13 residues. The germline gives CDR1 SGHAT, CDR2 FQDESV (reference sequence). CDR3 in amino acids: CATSTGGNTEAFF. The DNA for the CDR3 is TGTGCCACGTCAACAGGGGGTAACACTGAAGCTTTCTTT. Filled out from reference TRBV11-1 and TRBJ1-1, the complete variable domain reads EAEVAQSPRYKITEKSQAVAFWCDPISGHATLYWYRQILGQGPELLVQFQDESVVDDSQLPKDRFSAERLKGVDSTLKIQPAELGDSAMYLCATSTGGNTEAFFGQGTRLTVV.

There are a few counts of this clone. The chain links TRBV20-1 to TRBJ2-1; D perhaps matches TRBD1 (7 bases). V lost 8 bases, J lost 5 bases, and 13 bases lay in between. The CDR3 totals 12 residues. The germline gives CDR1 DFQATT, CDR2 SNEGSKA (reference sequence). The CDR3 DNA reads TGCAGTTGCGGCAGGGGGGACAATGAGCAGTTCTTC. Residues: CSCGRGDNEQFF.

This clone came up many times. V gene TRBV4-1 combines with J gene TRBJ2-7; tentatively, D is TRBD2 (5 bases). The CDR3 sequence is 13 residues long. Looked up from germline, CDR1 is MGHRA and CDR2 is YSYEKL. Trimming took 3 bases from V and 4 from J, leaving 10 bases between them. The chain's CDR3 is CASSHREAYEQYF. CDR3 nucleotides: TGCGCCAGCAGCCATCGGGAAGCTTACGAGCAGTACTTC.

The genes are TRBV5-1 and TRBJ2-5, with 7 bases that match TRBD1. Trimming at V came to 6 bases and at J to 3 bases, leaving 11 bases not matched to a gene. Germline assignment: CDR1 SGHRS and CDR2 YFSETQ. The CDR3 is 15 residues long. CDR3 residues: CASILSGTGEETQYF. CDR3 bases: TGCGCCAGCATCCTCTCCGGTACAGGGGAAGAGACCCAGTACTTC.

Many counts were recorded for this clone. Here the CDR3 reads CASSFSGNSYEQYF. The DNA for the CDR3 is TGTGCCAGCAGCTTTAGCGGGAACTCCTACGAGCAGTACTTC. The V and J genes are TRBV9 and TRBJ2-7; 8 nucleotides line up with TRBD2. The CDR3 extends over 14 amino acids. Germline trimming cut 4 bases from V and 0 bases from J; bases unmatched to any gene: 3. Germline values: CDR1 SGDLS, CDR2 YYNGEE.

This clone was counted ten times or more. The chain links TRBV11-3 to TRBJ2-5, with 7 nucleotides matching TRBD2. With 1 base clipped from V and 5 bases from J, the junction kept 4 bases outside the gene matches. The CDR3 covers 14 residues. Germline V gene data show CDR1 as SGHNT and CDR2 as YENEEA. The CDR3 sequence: CASSLGGGYETQYF. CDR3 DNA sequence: TGTGCCAGCAGCTTAGGGGGGGGGTATGAGACCCAGTACTTC.

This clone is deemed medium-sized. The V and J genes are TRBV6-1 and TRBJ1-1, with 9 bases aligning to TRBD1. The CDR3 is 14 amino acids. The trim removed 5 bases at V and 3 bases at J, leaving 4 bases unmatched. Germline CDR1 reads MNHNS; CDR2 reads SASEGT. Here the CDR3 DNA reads TGTGCCAGCAGTTGGACAGGGGCTTACACTGAAGCTTTCTTT. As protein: CASSWTGAYTEAFF.

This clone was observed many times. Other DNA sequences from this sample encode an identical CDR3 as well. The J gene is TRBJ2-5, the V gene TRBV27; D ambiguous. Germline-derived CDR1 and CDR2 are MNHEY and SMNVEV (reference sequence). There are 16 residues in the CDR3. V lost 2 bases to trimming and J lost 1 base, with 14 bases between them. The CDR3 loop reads CASSLSVGRIQETQYF. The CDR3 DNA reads TGTGCCAGCAGTTTAAGTGTAGGACGGATCCAAGAGACCCAGTACTTC.

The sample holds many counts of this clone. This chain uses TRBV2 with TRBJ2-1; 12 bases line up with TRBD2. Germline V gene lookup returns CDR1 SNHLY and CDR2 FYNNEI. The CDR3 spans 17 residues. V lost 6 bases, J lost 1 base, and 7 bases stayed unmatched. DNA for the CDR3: TGTGCCAGCAGGGAAAGACTAGCGGGGGAATCCTACAATGAGCAGTTCTTC. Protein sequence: CASRERLAGESYNEQFF.

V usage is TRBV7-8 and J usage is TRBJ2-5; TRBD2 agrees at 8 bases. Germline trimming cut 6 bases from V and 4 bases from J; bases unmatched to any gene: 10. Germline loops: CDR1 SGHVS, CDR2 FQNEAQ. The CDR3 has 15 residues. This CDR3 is CASSPTVAGLETQYF. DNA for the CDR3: TGTGCCAGCAGTCCCACGGTAGCGGGACTAGAGACCCAGTACTTC.

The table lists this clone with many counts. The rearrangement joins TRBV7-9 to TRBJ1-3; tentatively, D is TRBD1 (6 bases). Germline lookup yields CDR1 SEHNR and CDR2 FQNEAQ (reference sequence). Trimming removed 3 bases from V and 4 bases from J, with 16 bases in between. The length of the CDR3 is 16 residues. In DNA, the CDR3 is TGTGCCAGCAGCTTCCTAACGGGGGCGGCAGGAAACACCATATATTTT. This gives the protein CASSFLTGAAGNTIYF.

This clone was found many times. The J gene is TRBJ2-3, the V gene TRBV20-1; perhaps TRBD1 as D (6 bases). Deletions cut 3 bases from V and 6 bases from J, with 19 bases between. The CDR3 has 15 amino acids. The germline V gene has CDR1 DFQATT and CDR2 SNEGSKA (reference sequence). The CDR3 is CSASFQAGEGDTQYF. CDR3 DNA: TGCAGTGCTAGTTTTCAGGCAGGGGAAGGGGATACGCAGTATTTT.

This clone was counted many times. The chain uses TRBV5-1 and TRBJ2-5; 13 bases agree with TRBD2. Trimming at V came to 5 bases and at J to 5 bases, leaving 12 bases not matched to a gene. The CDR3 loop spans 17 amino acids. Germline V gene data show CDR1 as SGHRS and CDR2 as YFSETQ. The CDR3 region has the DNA TGCGCCAGCAGTCCAACTAGCGGGAGGGCCCTCGGGGAGACCCAGTACTTC. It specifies CASSPTSGRALGETQYF.

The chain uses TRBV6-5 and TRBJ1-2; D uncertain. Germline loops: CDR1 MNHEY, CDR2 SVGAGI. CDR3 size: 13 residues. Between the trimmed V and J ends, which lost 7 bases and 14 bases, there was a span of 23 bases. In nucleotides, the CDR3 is TGTGCCAGCATTTCCACCAGACGCTATGACTATACCTTC. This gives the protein CASISTRRYDYTF.

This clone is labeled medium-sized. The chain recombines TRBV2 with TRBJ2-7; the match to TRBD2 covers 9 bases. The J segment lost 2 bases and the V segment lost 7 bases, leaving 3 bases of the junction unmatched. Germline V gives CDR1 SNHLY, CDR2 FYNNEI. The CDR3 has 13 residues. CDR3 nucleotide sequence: TGTGCCAGCAACCTAGCGGGGCCCTACGAGCAGTACTTC. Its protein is CASNLAGPYEQYF.

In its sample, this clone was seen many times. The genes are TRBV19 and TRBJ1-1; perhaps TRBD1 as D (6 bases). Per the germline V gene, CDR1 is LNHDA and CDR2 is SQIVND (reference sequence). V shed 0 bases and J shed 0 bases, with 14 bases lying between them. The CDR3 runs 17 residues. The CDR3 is CASSIDRGGALNTEAFF. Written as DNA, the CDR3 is TGTGCCAGTAGTATAGATCGCGGGGGGGCTTTGAACACTGAAGCTTTCTTT.

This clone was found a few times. CDR3 DNA: TGTGCCAGCAGTTACTCGGTAGCGGGAGTGGGCGGGGAGCTGTTTTTT. Translation: CASSYSVAGVGGELFF. V and J are TRBV6-6 and TRBJ2-2; the match to TRBD2 covers 9 bases. V was clipped by 0 bases and J by 7 bases; unmatched bases: 6. The CDR3 contains 16 residues. Germline CDR1 MNHNY, CDR2 SVGAGI (reference sequence).